The clone carrying this T cell receptor beta chain was recorded a few times. The data stem from a study of human T cells and chemical hapten exposure. Study summary: Small differences in pooled library volume mainly drove the variation in TCR yields per sample.

The time point denotes: healthy volunteer bleed at 2 weeks. It was unfractionated whole blood from which total RNA was extracted. Attachment of unique molecular identifiers to individual cDNA molecules was performed in the library. Via MiXCR, TCRdb re-called the RACE reads, giving one row per CDR3 protein. The sample has more than 70,000 distinct CDR3 sequences; over 8% are singletons. Germline loops: CDR1 PRHDT, CDR2 FYEKMQ (reference sequence). The junction had 7 bases not matched to a gene; V was cut back by 5 bases and J by 10 bases. The CDR3 covers 14 residues. The clonotype originates from a female donor in good health. Some clones in this sample may be carry-over from other donors' samples. The sample taken for sequencing was whole blood. The rearrangement uses TRBV13 and TRBJ1-3, with TRBD1 matching over 11 bases. The CDR3 DNA is TGTGCCAGCAGCCGTGGACAGGGGGCAGGGACCATATATTTT. Protein: CASSRGQGAGTIYF. The full variable domain, in which reference TRBV13 and TRBJ1-3 provide the parts outside the CDR3, is AAGVIQSPRHLIKEKRETATLKCYPIPRHDTVYWYQQGPGQDPQFLISFYEKMQSDKGSIPDRFSAQQFSDYHSELNMSSLELGDSALYFCASSRGQGAGTIYFGEGSWLTVV.